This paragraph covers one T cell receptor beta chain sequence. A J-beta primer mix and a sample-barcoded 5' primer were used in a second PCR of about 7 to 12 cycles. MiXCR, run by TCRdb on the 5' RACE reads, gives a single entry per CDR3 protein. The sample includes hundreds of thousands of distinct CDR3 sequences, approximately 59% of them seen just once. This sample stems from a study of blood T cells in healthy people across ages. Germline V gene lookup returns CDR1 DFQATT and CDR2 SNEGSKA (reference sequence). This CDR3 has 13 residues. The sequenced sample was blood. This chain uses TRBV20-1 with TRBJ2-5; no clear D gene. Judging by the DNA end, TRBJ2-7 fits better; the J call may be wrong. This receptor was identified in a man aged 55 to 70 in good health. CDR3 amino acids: CSAAARPRYEQYF. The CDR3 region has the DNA TGCAGTGCTGCGGCACGTCCTAGATACGAGCAGTACTTC.